The 18 T cell receptor beta chains presented below share a single source sample, sequenced in a study of blood T cells in healthy people across ages. The use of a sample-barcoded 5' primer and a J-beta primer mix characterized a second PCR of roughly 6 to 11 cycles. TCRdb reprocessed the 5' RACE reads with MiXCR, giving one entry per CDR3 protein. The data contain about 720,000 distinct CDR3 sequences, 22% of them singletons. Sequenced: blood. The origin of the receptors is a man between 65 and 85 years old in good health.

This clonotype has just one count. The CDR3, as DNA: TGCAGCGTTTTTAACACCGGGGAGCTGTTTTTT. Translating it yields CSVFNTGELFF. V and J are TRBV29-1 and TRBJ2-2; the D is unclear. Germline-derived CDR1 and CDR2 are SQVTM and ANQGSEA. Trimming shortened V by 5 bases and J by 2 bases, and 3 bases separated the two germline ends. The CDR3 spans 11 residues.

This sequence joins TRBV20-1 and TRBJ2-3; 7 positions agree with TRBD2. CDR3 size: 15 residues. The germline V gene has CDR1 DFQATT and CDR2 SNEGSKA (reference sequence). The J segment lost 2 bases and the V segment lost 6 bases, leaving 11 bases of the junction unmatched. CDR3 protein: CSALPSGNPTDTQYF. The CDR3 DNA sequence: TGCAGTGCGCTACCGAGCGGGAACCCCACAGATACGCAGTATTTT.

The sample holds a few counts of this clonotype. This chain uses TRBV3-1 with TRBJ2-7; TRBD2 agrees at 10 bases. The better agreement between TRBJ2-5 and the DNA end casts doubt on the J call. CDR1 LGHDT and CDR2 YNNKEL come from the germline V gene (reference sequence). The CDR3 sequence is 16 residues long. The CDR3 is CASSQPLAGFQETQYF. The CDR3 DNA reads TGTGCCAGCAGCCAACCACTAGCGGGATTTCAAGAGACCCAGTACTTC.

This clonotype was seen a handful of times. The chain couples TRBV14 to TRBJ1-2; D is ambiguous. Trimming cost V 3 bases and J 4 bases, with 9 bases left between them. The germline V gene has CDR1 SGHDN and CDR2 FVKESK. The CDR3 contains 13 residues. The DNA for the CDR3 is TGTGCCAGCAGCCACCTGGAGGGCTATGGCTACACCTTC. This translates into CASSHLEGYGYTF.

This clonotype was counted many times. This sequence joins TRBV4-3 and TRBJ1-4, with 7 nucleotides matching TRBD1. This CDR3 spans 16 amino acids. Per the germline V gene, CDR1 is LGHNA and CDR2 is YSLEER. Trimming took 0 bases from V and 4 from J; bases not matched to a gene: 5. CDR3 amino acids: CASSQEWAGGNEKLFF. The CDR3 DNA reads TGCGCCAGCAGCCAAGAATGGGCAGGGGGTAATGAAAAACTGTTTTTT.

This clonotype came up a few times. The genes are TRBV19 and TRBJ2-6, with 11 bases fitting TRBD1. This CDR3 is 18 amino acids long. The V gene end was trimmed by 7 bases and the J gene end by 3 bases; junction bases not matched to a gene: 11. CDR1 and CDR2 from the germline V gene are LNHDA and SQIVND (reference sequence). The CDR3 here is CASTKGQGVPYGANVLTF. The CDR3 DNA reads as TGTGCCAGTACCAAGGGACAGGGGGTCCCTTATGGGGCCAACGTCCTGACTTTC. The whole variable domain, remainder taken from reference TRBV19 and TRBJ2-6, is DGGITQSPKYLFRKEGQNVTLSCEQNLNHDAMYWYRQDPGQGLRLIYYSQIVNDFQKGDIAEGYSVSREKKESFPLTVTSAQKNPTAFYLCASTKGQGVPYGANVLTFGAGSRLTVL.

This clonotype was observed a handful of times. This rearrangement joins TRBV18 to TRBJ1-3; 8 bases are a match to TRBD1. V shed 6 bases, J shed 4 bases, and the junction held 8 bases outside the gene matches. CDR3 length: 15 residues. Looked up from germline, CDR1 is KGHSH and CDR2 is LQKENI. CDR3 bases: TGTGCCAGCTCGAGGTCGGACAGGGCCGGAAACACCATATATTTT. Protein: CASSRSDRAGNTIYF.

This clonotype came up a few times. V gene TRBV3-1 combines with J gene TRBJ2-7; D tentatively fits TRBD1 or TRBD2 (5 bases each). Germline assignment: CDR1 LGHDT and CDR2 YNNKEL (reference sequence). V shed 3 bases and J shed 2 bases, with 11 bases lying between them. This CDR3 has 14 residues. CDR3 in amino acids: CASSQGPITYEQYF. CDR3 DNA sequence: TGTGCCAGCAGCCAGGGACCGATTACCTACGAGCAGTACTTC.

Ten or more counts support this clonotype. The chain carries TRBV5-1 and TRBJ2-1; D unresolved. Germline values: CDR1 SGHRS, CDR2 YFSETQ. Trimming cost V 4 bases and J 9 bases, with 11 bases left between them. The CDR3 contains 12 residues. The CDR3 loop reads CASSPPGTEQFF. The CDR3 coding sequence is TGCGCCAGCAGCCCCCCAGGAACTGAGCAGTTCTTC.

V is TRBV21-1 and J is TRBJ2-2; TRBD2, the table's D call, lacks a check against the DNA. TRBV21-1 is tagged as a pseudogene. This CDR3 spans 22 amino acids. The CDR3, as DNA: TGTGCCAGCAGCAAAGACTTTGGGGGTATCGCTAGCGGGAGGAACCACACCGGGGAGCTGTTTTTT. It encodes CASSKDFGGIASGRNHTGELFF.

This clonotype was counted between two and nine times. The chain links TRBV12-3 or TRBV12-4 to TRBJ2-2; unclear D gene. The CDR3 length is 14 residues. V dropped 5 bases and J dropped 1 base, with 8 bases sitting between them. Here the CDR3 DNA reads TGTGCCAGCAGTCCCTCCGGGAACACCGGGGAGCTGTTTTTT. Amino acid sequence: CASSPSGNTGELFF.

This clonotype has ten or more counts. J is TRBJ2-3 and V is TRBV5-1; D uncertain. V lost 0 bases, J lost 3 bases, and 5 bases lay in between. The CDR3 runs 13 residues. Germline CDR1 SGHRS, CDR2 YFSETQ. The CDR3 nucleotides are TGCGCCAGCAGCTTGGAAAAGACAGATACGCAGTATTTT. Protein product: CASSLEKTDTQYF.

The J gene is TRBJ2-7, the V gene TRBV7-2; 13 bases align to TRBD2. From germline, CDR1 is SGHTA and CDR2 FQGNSA. The CDR3 runs to 15 residues. The V gene end was trimmed by 1 base and the J gene end by 7 bases; junction bases not matched to a gene: 4. This CDR3 is CASSLGTSGSREQYV. DNA of the CDR3: TGTGCCAGCAGCTTAGGGACTAGCGGGAGCAGAGAGCAGTACGTC.

This clonotype has ten or more counts. The chain employs TRBV7-2 and TRBJ2-5; no clear D. CDR1 and CDR2 (germline): SGHTA, FQGNSA. This CDR3 spans 13 amino acids. V lost 1 base and J 5 bases, leaving 8 bases between the germline ends. CDR3 bases: TGTGCCAGCAGCTTAGGATACCGGGAGACCCAGTACTTC. Amino acids: CASSLGYRETQYF.

There are a few counts of this clonotype. The V call is TRBV2, the J call TRBJ1-1, with 9 nucleotides matching TRBD1. Per germline, CDR1 SNHLY and CDR2 FYNNEI. The CDR3 spans 13 residues. With 6 bases clipped from V and 6 bases from J, the junction kept 5 bases outside the gene matches. CDR3 bases: TGTGCCAGCAGGGGGACAGGGTATTCTGAAGCTTTCTTT. It yields the protein CASRGTGYSEAFF.

V usage is TRBV29-1 and J usage is TRBJ2-3; 8 positions match TRBD2. V lost 7 bases to trimming and J lost 0 bases; unmatched junction nucleotides: 3. Germline V gene data show CDR1 as SQVTM and CDR2 as ANQGSEA. The CDR3 loop spans 13 amino acids. CDR3 nucleotides: TGCAGCGCACTAGCGGACAGCACAGATACGCAGTATTTT. Translating it yields CSALADSTDTQYF.

As concerns this clonotype: No conserved phenylalanine or tryptophan is present at the end of the CDR3, so a read error is the likely explanation. No DNA is shown, since the ends of the CDR3 on it are uncertain; the CDR3 is the one TCRdb lists. The chain carries TRBV2 and TRBJ1-1; the table calls TRBD1, which could not be checked here. Per germline, CDR1 SNHLY and CDR2 FYNNEI. Including both end residues, the CDR3 is 13 amino acids long. The CDR3 reads CASSDGYAGLVFS.

Only a few counts were recorded for this clonotype. The chain links TRBV25-1 to TRBJ1-2; no firm D call. CDR1 is MGHDK and CDR2 is SYGVNS in the germline V gene. V was cut by 5 bases and J by 7 bases, with 8 bases left in between. The CDR3 loop spans 11 amino acids. The CDR3 loop reads CASSTTGGYTF. CDR3 bases: TGTGCCAGCAGTACGACGGGTGGCTACACCTTC.